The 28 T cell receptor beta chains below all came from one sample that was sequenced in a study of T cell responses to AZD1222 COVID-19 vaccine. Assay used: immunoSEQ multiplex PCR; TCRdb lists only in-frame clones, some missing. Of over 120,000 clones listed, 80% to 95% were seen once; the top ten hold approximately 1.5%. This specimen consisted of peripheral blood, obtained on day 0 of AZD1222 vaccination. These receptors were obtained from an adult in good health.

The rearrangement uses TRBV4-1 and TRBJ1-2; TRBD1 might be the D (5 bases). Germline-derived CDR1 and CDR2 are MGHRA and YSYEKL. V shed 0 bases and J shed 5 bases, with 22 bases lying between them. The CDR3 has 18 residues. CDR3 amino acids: CASSQDLANPGGLYGYTF. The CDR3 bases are TGCGCCAGCAGCCAAGATCTGGCAAATCCGGGGGGACTTTATGGCTACACCTTC.

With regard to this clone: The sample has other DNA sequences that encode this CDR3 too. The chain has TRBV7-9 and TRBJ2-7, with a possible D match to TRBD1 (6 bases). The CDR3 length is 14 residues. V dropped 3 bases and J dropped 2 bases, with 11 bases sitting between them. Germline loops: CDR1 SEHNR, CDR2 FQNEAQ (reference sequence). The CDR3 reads CASSLTQGPYEQYF. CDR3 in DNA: TGTGCCAGCAGCTTGACACAGGGCCCCTACGAGCAGTACTTC.

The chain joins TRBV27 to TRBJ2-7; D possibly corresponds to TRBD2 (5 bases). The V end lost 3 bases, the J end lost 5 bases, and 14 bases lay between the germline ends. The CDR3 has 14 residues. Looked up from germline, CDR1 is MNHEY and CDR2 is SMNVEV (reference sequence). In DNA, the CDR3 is TGTGCCAGCAGTTTTGGTGGGAGTTGGGACGAGCAGTACTTC. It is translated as CASSFGGSWDEQYF.

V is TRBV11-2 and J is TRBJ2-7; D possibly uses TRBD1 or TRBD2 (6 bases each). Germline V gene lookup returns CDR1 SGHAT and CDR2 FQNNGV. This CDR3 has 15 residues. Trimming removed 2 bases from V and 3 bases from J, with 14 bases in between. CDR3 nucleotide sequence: TGTGCCAGCAGCTTATACCGGGGGCCTCTCTACGAGCAGTACTTC. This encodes CASSLYRGPLYEQYF.

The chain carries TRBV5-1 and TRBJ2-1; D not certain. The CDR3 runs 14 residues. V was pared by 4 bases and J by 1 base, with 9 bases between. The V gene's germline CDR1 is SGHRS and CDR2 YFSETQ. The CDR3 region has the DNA TGCGCCAGCAGCGACGCCTTTTCCTACAATGAGCAGTTCTTC. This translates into CASSDAFSYNEQFF. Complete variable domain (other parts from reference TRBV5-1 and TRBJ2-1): KAGVTQTPRYLIKTRGQQVTLSCSPISGHRSVSWYQQTPGQGLQFLFEYFSETQRNKGNFPGRFSGRQFSNSRSEMNVSTLELGDSALYLCASSDAFSYNEQFFGPGTRLTVL.

CDR3 nucleotide sequence: TGTGCCAGCAGCGTAGATTCTAGCAGGGGCAATGAGCAGTTCTTC. Protein sequence: CASSVDSSRGNEQFF. This rearrangement joins TRBV9 to TRBJ2-1, with TRBD1 as a possible D gene (6 bases). This CDR3 is built from 15 residues. The ends were cut back, 0 bases at V and 6 bases at J, with 13 bases in the middle. Germline V gene lookup returns CDR1 SGDLS and CDR2 YYNGEE.

CDR3 residues: CASSTGMDTEAFF. CDR3 DNA: TGTGCCAGCTCTACAGGGATGGACACTGAAGCTTTCTTT. This rearrangement joins TRBV18 to TRBJ1-1, with a possible D match to TRBD1 (6 bases). V was cut by 6 bases and J by 3 bases, with 11 bases left in between. Germline lookup yields CDR1 KGHSH and CDR2 LQKENI. There are 13 residues in the CDR3.

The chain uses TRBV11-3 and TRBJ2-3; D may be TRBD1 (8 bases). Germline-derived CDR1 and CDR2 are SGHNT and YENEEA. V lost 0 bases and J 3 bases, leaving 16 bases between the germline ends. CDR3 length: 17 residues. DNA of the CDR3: TGTGCCAGCAGCTTAGACATGGACAGGGAGGGGACAGATACGCAGTATTTT. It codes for CASSLDMDREGTDTQYF.

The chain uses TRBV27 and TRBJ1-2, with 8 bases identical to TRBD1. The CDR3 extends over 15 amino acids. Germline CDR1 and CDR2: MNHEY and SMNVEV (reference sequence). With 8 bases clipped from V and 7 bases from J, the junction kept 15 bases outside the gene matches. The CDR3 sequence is CASGYPGQGEGGYTF. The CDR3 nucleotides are TGTGCCAGCGGCTACCCCGGACAGGGCGAGGGTGGCTACACCTTC.

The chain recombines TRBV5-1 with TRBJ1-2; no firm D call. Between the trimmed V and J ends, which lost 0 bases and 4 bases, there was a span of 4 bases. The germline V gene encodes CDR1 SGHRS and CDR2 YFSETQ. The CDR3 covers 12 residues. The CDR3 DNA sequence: TGCGCCAGCAGCTTGGGCAGCTATGGCTACACCTTC. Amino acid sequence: CASSLGSYGYTF.

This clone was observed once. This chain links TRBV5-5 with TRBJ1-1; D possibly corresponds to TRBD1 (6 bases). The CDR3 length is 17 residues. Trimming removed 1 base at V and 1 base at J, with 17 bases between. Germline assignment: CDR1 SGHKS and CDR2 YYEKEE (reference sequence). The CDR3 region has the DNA TGTGCCAGCAGCTTGACTTTAGCAGGGGCGAGGAACACTGAAGCTTTCTTT. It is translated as CASSLTLAGARNTEAFF.

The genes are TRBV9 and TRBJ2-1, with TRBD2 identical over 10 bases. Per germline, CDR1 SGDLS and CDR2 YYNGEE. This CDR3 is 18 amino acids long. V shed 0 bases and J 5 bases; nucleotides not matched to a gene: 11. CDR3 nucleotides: TGTGCCAGCAGCGTAGCTCGTCTAGCGGGAGTCAAACACAATGAGCAGTTCTTC. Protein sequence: CASSVARLAGVKHNEQFF.

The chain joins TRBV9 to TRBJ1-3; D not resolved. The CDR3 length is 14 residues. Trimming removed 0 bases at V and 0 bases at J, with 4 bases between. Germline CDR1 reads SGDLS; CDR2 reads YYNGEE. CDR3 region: CASSVDSSGNTIYF. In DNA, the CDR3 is TGTGCCAGCAGCGTAGACAGCTCTGGAAACACCATATATTTT.

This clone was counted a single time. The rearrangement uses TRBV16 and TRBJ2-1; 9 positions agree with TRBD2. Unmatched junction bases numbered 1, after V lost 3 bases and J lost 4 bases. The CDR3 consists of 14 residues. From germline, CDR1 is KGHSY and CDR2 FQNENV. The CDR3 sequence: CASSQSGRYNEQFF. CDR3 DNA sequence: TGTGCCAGCAGCCAGAGCGGGAGGTACAATGAGCAGTTCTTC.

The CDR3 coding sequence is TGTGCCAGCAATTGGGGAGATAGCGGGAGTAACGAGCAGTTCTTC. Protein product: CASNWGDSGSNEQFF. The chain has TRBV6-5 and TRBJ2-1; 9 positions match TRBD2. Germline V CDR1 and CDR2: MNHEY, SVGAGI. V lost 7 bases, J lost 10 bases, and 14 bases stayed unmatched. CDR3 length: 15 amino acids.

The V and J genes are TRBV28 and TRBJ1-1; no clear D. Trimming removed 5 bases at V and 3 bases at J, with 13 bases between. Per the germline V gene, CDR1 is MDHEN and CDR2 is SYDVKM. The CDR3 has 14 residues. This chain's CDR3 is CASSGRYMDTEAFF. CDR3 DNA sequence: TGTGCCAGCAGTGGGCGTTACATGGACACTGAAGCTTTCTTT.

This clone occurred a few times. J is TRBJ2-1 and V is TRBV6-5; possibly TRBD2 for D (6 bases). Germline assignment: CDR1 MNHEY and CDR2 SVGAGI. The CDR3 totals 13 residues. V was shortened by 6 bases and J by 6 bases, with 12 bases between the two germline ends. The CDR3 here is CASSHGRGNEQFF. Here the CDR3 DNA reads TGTGCCAGCAGCCATGGGCGGGGCAATGAGCAGTTCTTC.

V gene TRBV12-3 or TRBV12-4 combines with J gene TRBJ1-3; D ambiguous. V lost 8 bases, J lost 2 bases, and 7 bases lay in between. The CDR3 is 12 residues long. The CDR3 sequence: CASRPAGNTIYF. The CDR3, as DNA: TGTGCCAGCCGACCAGCTGGAAACACCATATATTTT.

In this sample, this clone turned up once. The DNA for the CDR3 is TGTGCCAGCAGTAAGACCCATGATAAGGGAGGCACTGAAGCTTTCTTT. Protein: CASSKTHDKGGTEAFF. The V and J genes are TRBV27 and TRBJ1-1; D is uncertain. Germline lookup yields CDR1 MNHEY and CDR2 SMNVEV (reference sequence). The CDR3 length is 16 residues. V was pared by 5 bases and J by 4 bases, with 20 bases between.

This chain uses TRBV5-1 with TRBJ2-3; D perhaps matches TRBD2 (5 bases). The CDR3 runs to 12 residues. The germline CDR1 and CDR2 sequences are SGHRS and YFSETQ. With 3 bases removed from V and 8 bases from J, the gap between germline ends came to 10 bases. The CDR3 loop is CASSSDGLTQYF. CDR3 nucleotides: TGCGCCAGCAGCTCGGACGGACTTACGCAGTATTTT.

In DNA, the CDR3 is TGTGCCAGCAGCCGCGGGCTTCAGGGGAATCAGCCCCAGCATTTT. This sequence encodes CASSRGLQGNQPQHF. The chain has TRBV5-5 and TRBJ1-5; maybe TRBD1 (6 bases). The germline gives CDR1 SGHKS, CDR2 YYEKEE (reference sequence). The ends were cut back, 4 bases at V and 4 bases at J, with 15 bases in the middle. CDR3 length: 15 residues.

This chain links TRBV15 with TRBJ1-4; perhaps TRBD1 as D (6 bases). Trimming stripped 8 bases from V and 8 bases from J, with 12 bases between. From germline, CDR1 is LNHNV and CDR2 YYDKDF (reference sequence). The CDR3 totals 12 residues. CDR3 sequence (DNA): TGTGCCACCGCAGGGGTTTCGGAAAAACTGTTTTTT. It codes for CATAGVSEKLFF.

The chain's CDR3 is CASSHLNQPQHF. The CDR3 DNA sequence: TGTGCCAGCAGCCACTTAAATCAGCCCCAGCATTTT. J is TRBJ1-5 and V is TRBV27; no reliable D call. Trimming removed 6 bases from V and 4 bases from J, with 7 bases in between. CDR1 MNHEY and CDR2 SMNVEV come from the germline V gene (reference sequence). The CDR3 has 12 residues.

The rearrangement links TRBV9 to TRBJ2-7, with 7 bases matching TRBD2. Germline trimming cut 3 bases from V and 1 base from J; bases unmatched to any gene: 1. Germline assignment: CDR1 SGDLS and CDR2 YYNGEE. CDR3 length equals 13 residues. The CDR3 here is CASSARGSYEQYF. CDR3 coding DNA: TGTGCCAGCAGCGCGCGGGGGTCCTACGAGCAGTACTTC.

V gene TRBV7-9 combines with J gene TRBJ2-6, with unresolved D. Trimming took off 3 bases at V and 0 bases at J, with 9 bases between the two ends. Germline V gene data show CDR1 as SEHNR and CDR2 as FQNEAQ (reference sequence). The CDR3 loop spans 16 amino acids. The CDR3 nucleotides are TGTGCCAGCAGCTTCGGCGGTAGCTCTGGGGCCAACGTCCTGACTTTC. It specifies CASSFGGSSGANVLTF.

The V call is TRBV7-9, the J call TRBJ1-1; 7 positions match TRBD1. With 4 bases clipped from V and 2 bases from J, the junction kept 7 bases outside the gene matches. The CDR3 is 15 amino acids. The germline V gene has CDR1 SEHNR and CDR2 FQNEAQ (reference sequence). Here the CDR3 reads CASSSLGTANTEAFF. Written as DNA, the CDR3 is TGTGCCAGCAGCTCATTAGGGACAGCTAACACTGAAGCTTTCTTT.

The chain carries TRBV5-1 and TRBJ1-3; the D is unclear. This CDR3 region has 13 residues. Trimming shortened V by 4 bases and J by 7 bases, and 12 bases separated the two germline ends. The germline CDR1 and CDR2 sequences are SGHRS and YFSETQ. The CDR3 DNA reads TGCGCCAGCAGCGCCCGCCCACGGAACACCATATATTTT. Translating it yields CASSARPRNTIYF.

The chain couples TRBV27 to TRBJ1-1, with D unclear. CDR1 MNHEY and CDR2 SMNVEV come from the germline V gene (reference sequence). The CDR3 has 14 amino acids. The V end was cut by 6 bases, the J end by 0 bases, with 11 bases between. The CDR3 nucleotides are TGTGCCAGCAGCGGGGTGACATTGAACACTGAAGCTTTCTTT. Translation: CASSGVTLNTEAFF.